The text below deals with one T cell receptor (beta chain). Germline CDR1 is MGHDK and CDR2 is SYGVNS. There are 12 residues in the CDR3. V dropped 8 bases and J dropped 5 bases, with 12 bases sitting between them. Cells designated naive CD8 were CD45RO-negative and were positively selected for CCR7, with terminally differentiated effector memory CD45RA+ cells excluded. The donors, healthy adults who were HIV-negative, had experienced no recent acute infections or vaccinations. This record comes from a study of shared clonotypes between healthy human individuals. Whole-study context: Per donor, CD8 memory used one plate, CD8 naive used two, CD4 memory used three and CD4 naive used three.

Genomic DNA (from each subset) was split evenly across several immunoSEQ plates. Clones were sequenced by immunoSEQ multiplex PCR, and TCRdb holds only the in-frame ones, with some missing. This table has about 580,000 clones, 98% appearing once. The V call is TRBV25-1, the J call TRBJ2-5; D possibly matches TRBD1 or TRBD2 (6 bases each). The receptor was isolated from a young man in good health. The sequenced material came from naive CD8+ T cells sorted from blood. The CDR3 reads CASGGPSETQYF. CDR3 in DNA: TGTGCCAGCGGGGGGCCTAGCGAGACCCAGTACTTC. The whole variable domain, remainder taken from reference TRBV25-1 and TRBJ2-5, is EADIYQTPRYLVIGTGKKITLECSQTMGHDKMYWYQQDPGMELHLIHYSYGVNSTEKGDLSSESTVSRIRTEHFPLTLESARPSHTSQYLCASGGPSETQYFGPGTRLLVL.